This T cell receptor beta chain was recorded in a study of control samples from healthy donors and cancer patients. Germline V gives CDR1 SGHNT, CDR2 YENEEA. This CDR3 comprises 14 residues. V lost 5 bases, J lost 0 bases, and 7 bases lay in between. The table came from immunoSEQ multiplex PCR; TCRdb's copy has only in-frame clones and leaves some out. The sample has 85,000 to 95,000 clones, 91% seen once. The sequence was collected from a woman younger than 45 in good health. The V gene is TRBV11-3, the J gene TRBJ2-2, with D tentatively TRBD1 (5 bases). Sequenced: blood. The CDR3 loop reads CASSAGPNTGELFF. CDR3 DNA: TGTGCCAGCAGCGCAGGGCCGAACACCGGGGAGCTGTTTTTT.